A single sample is the source of the 21 T cell receptor beta chains below, sequenced in a study of T cell repertoires in cytomegalovirus infection (dated by TCRdb to the late 2010s). The sample's treatment or condition, from its label and the paper: in vitro stimulation with specific CMV peptide epitopes to enrich CMV-specific T cells. What these receptors recognize is not known. Sequencing was performed on an Illumina HiSeq 1500. TCRdb handled the public reads itself, with Q25 trimming in fastp and clone calling in MiXCR, and kept productive beta chains. Rows with one shared CDR3 protein collapse into an entry with the most common genes and DNA. The sample table contains about 830,000 distinct CDR3 sequences; only one count was recorded for about 33% of them. Together, the top ten hold roughly 12% of the sample. Specimen: cultured CD8+ T cells from PBMCs, collected from culture after CMV antigen stimulation. These receptors originate from a human donor in good health (CMV status not recorded). Some clones in this sample may be carry-over from other donors' samples.

As for this clonotype: Given the absence of the conserved phenylalanine or tryptophan at the CDR3 end, a read error is likely. The V gene is TRBV19, the J gene TRBJ2-1; TRBD2 might be the D (5 bases). V was clipped by 4 bases and J by 3 bases, with 16 bases between them. The CDR3 runs 16 residues. Per the germline V gene, CDR1 is LNHDA and CDR2 is SQIVND (reference sequence). CDR3 nucleotides: TGTGCCAGTAGTACCCCAGTCCGGGGTGTCTACAATGAGCAGTTCCTC. Protein product: CASSTPVRGVYNEQFL.

The chain joins TRBV19 to TRBJ1-1; no reliable D call. This CDR3 contains 15 residues. With 3 bases removed from V and 0 bases from J, the gap between germline ends came to 11 bases. Germline V gene data show CDR1 as LNHDA and CDR2 as SQIVND (reference sequence). For the CDR3, the DNA is TGTGCCAGTAGTATTCCGTGGGCGGTGAACACTGAAGCTTTCTTT. Protein: CASSIPWAVNTEAFF.

This clonotype came up a few times. This chain joins TRBV9 and TRBJ1-1; D unresolved. Per the germline V gene, CDR1 is SGDLS and CDR2 is YYNGEE. The CDR3 extends over 13 amino acids. Between the trimmed V and J ends, which lost 2 bases and 0 bases, there was a span of 5 bases. The CDR3 sequence is CASSVPVNTEAFF. For the CDR3, the DNA is TGTGCCAGCAGCGTTCCAGTGAACACTGAAGCTTTCTTT.

This clonotype was picked up a small number of times. V gene TRBV27 combines with J gene TRBJ2-7; TRBD2 might be the D (5 bases). CDR1 MNHEY and CDR2 SMNVEV come from the germline V gene (reference sequence). The CDR3 is made up of 14 amino acids. V was pared by 5 bases and J by 4 bases, with 15 bases between. The chain's CDR3 is CASSPGSTGYEQYV. The CDR3 DNA follows: TGTGCCAGCAGTCCCGGGTCAACGGGATACGAGCAGTACGTC.

J is TRBJ1-5 and V is TRBV6-1; D is perhaps TRBD1 (6 bases). The length of the CDR3 is 15 residues. Germline CDR1 reads MNHNS; CDR2 reads SASEGT. Deletions cut 6 bases from V and 1 base from J, with 13 bases between. CDR3 sequence (DNA): TGTGCCAGCAGCCCACAGGGATGGAGCAATCAGCCCCAGCATTTT. This codes for CASSPQGWSNQPQHF.

This chain connects TRBV6-1 to TRBJ2-5; 8 bases are a match to TRBD2. The CDR3 sequence is 18 residues long. The germline gives CDR1 MNHNS, CDR2 SASEGT. V shed 1 base and J 5 bases; nucleotides not matched to a gene: 15. CDR3 in amino acids: CASSEGPLAGGGRETQYF. In DNA, the CDR3 is TGTGCCAGCAGTGAAGGGCCCCTAGCCGGGGGGGGTCGGGAGACCCAGTACTTC.

This clonotype was seen many times. The gene calls are TRBV18 and TRBJ2-2; 8 nucleotides agree with TRBD1. Germline CDR1 and CDR2: KGHSH and LQKENI. The CDR3 length is 17 residues. Losses at the gene ends were 3 bases for V and 4 bases for J; bases not matched to a gene: 10. CDR3 loop: CASSPGQGGTGTGELFF. DNA for the CDR3: TGTGCCAGCTCACCCGGACAGGGAGGCACGGGCACCGGGGAGCTGTTTTTT.

The sample holds a few counts of this clonotype. This chain links TRBV27 with TRBJ2-2, with 9 bases matching TRBD2. Trimming took 3 bases from V and 8 from J; bases not matched to a gene: 7. The CDR3 consists of 15 residues. CDR1 is MNHEY and CDR2 is SMNVEV in the germline V gene (reference sequence). The CDR3 protein is CASSFGGGASGELFF. CDR3 bases: TGTGCCAGCAGTTTCGGCGGGGGGGCCTCGGGGGAGCTGTTTTTT.

The V and J genes are TRBV2 and TRBJ1-1; D unclear. The CDR3 consists of 16 residues. V was pared by 3 bases and J by 0 bases, with 14 bases between. Per the germline V gene, CDR1 is SNHLY and CDR2 is FYNNEI. CDR3 in DNA: TGTGCCAGCAGTGAGATTGGCTTCGACATGAACACTGAAGCTTTCTTT. This sequence encodes CASSEIGFDMNTEAFF.

This clonotype was detected only a few times. The chain couples TRBV6-1 to TRBJ2-1; a possible D gene is TRBD1 (6 bases). The V gene's germline CDR1 is MNHNS and CDR2 SASEGT. There are 17 residues in the CDR3. The V end was cut by 2 bases, the J end by 0 bases, with 14 bases between. The DNA for the CDR3 is TGTGCCAGCAGTGAACCCAAAACACAGGGCTCCTACAATGAGCAGTTCTTC. Amino acid sequence: CASSEPKTQGSYNEQFF.

The table lists this clonotype with a few counts. This chain joins TRBV7-6 and TRBJ2-7; 7 positions match TRBD1. This CDR3 has 13 amino acids. J gave up 2 bases and V 4 bases, and 2 bases lay outside the gene matches. The germline CDR1 and CDR2 sequences are SGHVS and FNYEAQ. CDR3 region: CASSYGQAYEQYF. CDR3 DNA sequence: TGTGCCAGCAGCTATGGACAGGCCTACGAGCAGTACTTC.

CDR3 sequence (DNA): TGTGCCAGCAGCGTGAGGGACAGGGATCTCTACTATGGCTACACCTTC. It is translated as CASSVRDRDLYYGYTF. The J gene is TRBJ1-2, the V gene TRBV9, with 9 bases lining up with TRBD1. Germline V lookup: CDR1 SGDLS, CDR2 YYNGEE. V gave up 2 bases and J gave up 3 bases; unmatched junction bases: 8. This CDR3 is built from 16 residues.

With respect to this clonotype: A much more abundant neighbour one base away suggests this may be a read error. DNA of the CDR3: TGTGCCAGCAGCTGGGGGACAGGGATGAACACTGAAGCTTTCTTT. It is translated as CASSWGTGMNTEAFF. The chain links TRBV5-6 to TRBJ1-1; 9 positions match TRBD1. Germline loops: CDR1 SGHDT, CDR2 YYEEEE. The CDR3 totals 15 residues. Trimming took 3 bases from V and 0 from J; bases not matched to a gene: 3.

With regard to this clonotype: The germline gene is not matched at one end of the junction; a read error may be the cause. The chain combines TRBV25-1 with TRBJ2-5, with 7 nucleotides matching TRBD1. CDR1 and CDR2 (germline): MGHDK, SYGVNS. The CDR3 is made up of 15 amino acids. The CDR3 nucleotides are TGTGCCAGCGGTGATGGACAGGCATCCCAAGAGACCCAGTACTTC. Translation: CASGDGQASQETQYF.

This clonotype turned up a few times. The gene calls are TRBV3-1 and TRBJ2-7; 7 bases are a match to TRBD1. CDR1 is LGHDT, CDR2 YNNKEL, per germline (reference sequence). V dropped 3 bases and J dropped 7; count of bases not matched to a gene: 18. This CDR3 region has 17 residues. Here the CDR3 DNA reads TGTGCCAGCAGCCAGGGACCCACGACAGGGAATGACGGGGAGCAGTACTTC. Residues: CASSQGPTTGNDGEQYF.

The V call is TRBV10-3, the J call TRBJ2-1; 9 bases are shared with TRBD1. V shed 2 bases, J shed 9 bases, and the junction held 5 bases outside the gene matches. The CDR3 has 14 residues. Germline V CDR1 and CDR2: ENHRY, SYGVKD. The CDR3 here is CAISERQGVGEQFF. The CDR3 nucleotides are TGTGCCATCAGTGAGAGACAGGGGGTAGGTGAGCAGTTCTTC.

The CDR3 loop is CASRAGRNTEAFF. The CDR3 nucleotides read TGTGCCAGCAGGGCGGGACGGAACACTGAAGCTTTCTTT. V and J are TRBV6-1 and TRBJ1-1, with D possibly TRBD1 on 5 matching bases. Germline V gene sequence: CDR1 MNHNS, CDR2 SASEGT. CDR3 length: 13 residues. Trimming shortened V by 6 bases and J by 1 base, and 9 bases separated the two germline ends.

The rearrangement uses TRBV18 and TRBJ1-1; 7 nucleotides agree with TRBD1. There are 15 residues in the CDR3. The J segment lost 3 bases and the V segment lost 3 bases, leaving 7 bases of the junction unmatched. In germline, CDR1 is KGHSH, CDR2 LQKENI. The CDR3 sequence: CASSPRDRVDTEAFF. CDR3 bases: TGTGCCAGCTCACCCCGGGACAGAGTGGACACTGAAGCTTTCTTT. The complete variable domain, with remaining parts taken from reference TRBV18 and TRBJ1-1, reads NAGVMQNPRHLVRRRGQEARLRCSPMKGHSHVYWYRQLPEEGLKFMVYLQKENIIDESGMPKERFSAEFPKEGPSILRIQQVVRGDSAAYFCASSPRDRVDTEAFFGQGTRLTVV.

The rearrangement joins TRBV19 to TRBJ2-1; possible D gene TRBD1, 5 bases. The CDR3 covers 17 residues. The germline gives CDR1 LNHDA, CDR2 SQIVND (reference sequence). The ends were cut back, 4 bases at V and 5 bases at J, with 21 bases in the middle. The CDR3 coding sequence is TGTGCCAGTAGTACCCAGGGAAGTCTTGCTGGCGACAATGAGCAGTTCTTC. Amino acid sequence: CASSTQGSLAGDNEQFF. Full variable domain (remainder filled in from reference TRBV19 and TRBJ2-1): DGGITQSPKYLFRKEGQNVTLSCEQNLNHDAMYWYRQDPGQGLRLIYYSQIVNDFQKGDIAEGYSVSREKKESFPLTVTSAQKNPTAFYLCASSTQGSLAGDNEQFFGPGTRLTVL.

V is TRBV29-1 and J is TRBJ2-5; TRBD2 matches 9 bases. V lost 3 bases and J lost 3; bases outside the gene matches: 2. Germline V gives CDR1 SQVTM, CDR2 ANQGSEA. This CDR3 is built from 13 residues. Here the CDR3 reads CSVERGGKETQYF. The DNA for the CDR3 is TGCAGCGTTGAGCGGGGGGGAAAAGAGACCCAGTACTTC.

This clonotype was counted many times. The chain combines TRBV6-5 with TRBJ1-2; D possibly corresponds to TRBD1 (6 bases). Germline V gives CDR1 MNHEY, CDR2 SVGAGI. The CDR3 length is 15 residues. Trimming removed 2 bases at V and 2 bases at J, with 12 bases between. This CDR3 is CASSYTETGNYGYTF. CDR3 coding DNA: TGTGCCAGCAGTTACACCGAGACAGGAAACTATGGCTACACCTTC.